The clone carrying this TCR beta chain was counted a few times. No antigen is known for it. This CDR3 contains 14 residues. Trimming cost V 9 bases and J 3 bases, with 18 bases left between them. Germline lookup yields CDR1 MNHEY and CDR2 SVGEGT. The sample comes from a study of human T cells and chemical hapten exposure. The study, taken as a whole, reports: Expanded TCRs clustered into significantly more large CDR3 similarity groups than controls, the analysis revealed.

TCRdb reanalysed the RACE reads using MiXCR and keeps one entry per CDR3 protein. Among about 190,000 distinct CDR3 sequences listed, about 25% were seen once. The time point: patch test 3, about 24 weeks after DPC sensitization. Specified treatment: therapeutic diphenylcyclopropenone sensitization with weekly scalp DPC. This chain links TRBV6-2 or TRBV6-3 with TRBJ2-7, with D perhaps TRBD1 or TRBD2 (6 bases each). The clonotype originates from a woman in her 40s with alopecia areata. Some clones in this sample may be carry-over from other donors' samples. The specimen comprised whole blood, sampled in connection with sensitization to the hapten diphenylcyclopropenone (DPC). In DNA form, the CDR3 reads TGTGCCAGTAAGGGGGTAGCGGATTACTACGAGCAGTACTTC. This gives the protein CASKGVADYYEQYF.